The 8 T cell receptor beta chains in this list originate from one sample, sequenced in a study of lymphopenia after photon versus proton radiotherapy. Measured with immunoSEQ multiplex PCR; TCRdb has only the in-frame clones, and not every one. The sample yields about 28,000 clones, around 82% seen once. The material was peripheral blood, obtained from a patient treated with photon-based radiotherapy. These TCRs come from a man in his fifties or sixties with gastric cancer.

The chain has TRBV21-1 and TRBJ1-1. TRBV21-1 constitutes a pseudogene. The CDR3 extends over 16 amino acids. As DNA, the CDR3 is TGTGCCAGCAGCAAAGGAGCTGCGGGGGACAACACTGAAGCTTTCTTT. Translating gives CASSKGAAGDNTEAFF.

The chain is built from TRBV11-3 and TRBJ2-2, with a possible D match to TRBD2 (5 bases). This CDR3 comprises 14 residues. The germline V gene encodes CDR1 SGHNT and CDR2 YENEEA. The V end lost 2 bases, the J end lost 5 bases, and 9 bases lay between the germline ends. The CDR3 DNA sequence: TGTGCCAGCAGCTTAAAGCGGCAAACCGGGGAGCTGTTTTTT. Translation gives CASSLKRQTGELFF.

J is TRBJ1-2 and V is TRBV10-3; 9 nucleotides line up with TRBD1. The V gene end was trimmed by 6 bases and the J gene end by 3 bases; junction bases not matched to a gene: 5. The CDR3 has 14 residues. Germline assignment: CDR1 ENHRY and CDR2 SYGVKD. CDR3 sequence reads: CAIRQTGGDYGYTF. The CDR3, as DNA: TGTGCCATCAGGCAAACAGGGGGCGACTATGGCTACACCTTC.

The gene calls are TRBV6-5 and TRBJ2-1; TRBD1 might be the D (5 bases). The germline gives CDR1 MNHEY, CDR2 SVGAGI. Trimming shortened V by 2 bases and J by 10 bases, and 6 bases separated the two germline ends. CDR3 length equals 11 residues. The CDR3 loop is CASSYNREQFF. DNA for the CDR3: TGTGCCAGCAGTTACAACAGGGAGCAGTTCTTC.

The V and J genes are TRBV19 and TRBJ1-1; D not certain. This CDR3 spans 13 amino acids. Germline V gene lookup returns CDR1 LNHDA and CDR2 SQIVND (reference sequence). The V end lost 5 bases, the J end lost 1 base, and 8 bases lay between the germline ends. The CDR3 DNA reads as TGTGCCAGTAGTCAGACCTCGAACACTGAAGCTTTCTTT. Its translation: CASSQTSNTEAFF.

This clone was seen once. The V and J genes are TRBV7-3 and TRBJ1-6, with 9 bases identical to TRBD1. The trim removed 3 bases at V and 8 bases at J, leaving 11 bases unmatched. This CDR3 has 17 residues. Germline loops: CDR1 SGHTA, CDR2 FQGTGA. The CDR3 spells CASSFGVTGGAYSPLHF. The CDR3 DNA sequence: TGTGCCAGCAGCTTCGGCGTCACAGGGGGCGCGTATTCACCCCTCCACTTT.

The CDR3: CASRLLEGSGELFF. CDR3 nucleotides: TGCGCCAGCAGACTACTAGAGGGGTCCGGGGAGCTGTTTTTT. V usage is TRBV5-1 and J usage is TRBJ2-2; D possibly uses TRBD1 or TRBD2 (5 bases each). The CDR3 length is 14 residues. Trimming stripped 5 bases from V and 6 bases from J, with 14 bases between. Germline V gene sequence: CDR1 SGHRS, CDR2 YFSETQ.

The chain is built from TRBV19 and TRBJ1-1; no firm D call. Trimming removed 5 bases from V and 7 bases from J, with 11 bases in between. CDR1 and CDR2 from the germline V gene are LNHDA and SQIVND (reference sequence). CDR3 length equals 12 residues. CDR3 coding DNA: TGTGCCAGTAGTCTACGGTCGGGTGAAGCTTTCTTT. The encoded protein is CASSLRSGEAFF.